Below, 24 T cell receptor beta chains from the same sample are listed, as sequenced in a study of T cells in Graves' hyperthyroidism and ophthalmopathy. TCR beta CDR3 region amplification was performed from RNA transcripts. With the HTBI primer set, the TCR CDR3 went through a first round of RT-PCR. TCRdb ran MiXCR on the multiplex PCR reads and lists one entry per CDR3 protein. In the table there are about 480,000 distinct CDR3 sequences, 14% of which are singletons. The sequenced material came from blood. Receptors were obtained from a woman aged 18-29 years with Graves' hyperthyroidism.

This clonotype occurred many times. This chain connects TRBV12-3 or TRBV12-4 to TRBJ2-3; D gene unclear. This CDR3 has 15 residues. V dropped 2 bases and J dropped 2 bases, with 11 bases sitting between them. The CDR3 reads CASSLRASFTDTQYF. The CDR3, as DNA: TGTGCCAGCAGTTTAAGGGCCAGCTTCACAGATACGCAGTATTTT.

The CDR3 here is CASSFTGINTEAFF. CDR3 DNA: TGTGCCAGCAGCTTCACAGGGATCAACACTGAAGCTTTCTTT. The chain couples TRBV7-3 to TRBJ1-1, with D possibly matching TRBD1 (6 bases). V lost 3 bases to trimming and J lost 2 bases, with 10 bases between them. CDR3 length: 14 residues. Germline loops: CDR1 SGHTA, CDR2 FQGTGA. Drawing the rest from reference TRBV7-3 and TRBJ1-1, the complete variable domain is GAGVSQTPSNKVTEKGKYVELRCDPISGHTALYWYRQSLGQGPEFLIYFQGTGAADDSGLPNDRFFAVRPEGSVSTLKIQRTERGDSAVYLCASSFTGINTEAFFGQGTRLTVV.

This clonotype was recorded at least ten times. The chain uses TRBV2 and TRBJ1-5; D remains unclear. The CDR3 length is 13 residues. Trimming took off 8 bases at V and 0 bases at J, with 8 bases between the two ends. Germline values: CDR1 SNHLY, CDR2 FYNNEI. The CDR3 protein is CASLRYSNQPQHF. In DNA, the CDR3 is TGTGCCAGCCTGCGATATAGCAATCAGCCCCAGCATTTT.

This clonotype has a count of ten or more. CDR3 DNA: TGTGCCAGCAGTTTCGGGGGACTAGCGGGCACAGATACGCAGTATTTT. Translation gives CASSFGGLAGTDTQYF. V and J are TRBV12-3 or TRBV12-4 and TRBJ2-3, with 11 bases that match TRBD2. This CDR3 is built from 16 residues. V gave up 3 bases and J gave up 1 base; unmatched junction bases: 3.

V gene TRBV5-1 combines with J gene TRBJ2-1, with D perhaps assigned TRBD1 or TRBD2 (5 bases each). Trimming took off 0 bases at V and 5 bases at J, with 21 bases between the two ends. The CDR3 contains 18 residues. Looked up from germline, CDR1 is SGHRS and CDR2 is YFSETQ. The CDR3 bases are TGCGCCAGCAGCTTGGGACAGTGGAGCGAGGGAAGGAACAATGAGCAGTTCTTC. Amino acids: CASSLGQWSEGRNNEQFF.

Notes on this clonotype: The DNA is left out, because the CDR3 cannot be placed on it with certainty; the CDR3 is given as TCRdb lists it. The chain employs TRBV27 and TRBJ1-2. The CDR3 length is 15 residues, termini included. Looked up from germline, CDR1 is MNHEY and CDR2 is SMNVEV (reference sequence). Here the CDR3 reads CASSSTSPWAAGTTF.

The chain has TRBV20-1 and TRBJ2-3; D not certain. The germline CDR1 and CDR2 sequences are DFQATT and SNEGSKA (reference sequence). Trimming pared 1 base from V and 4 bases from J, leaving 6 bases between. The CDR3 has 12 residues. This CDR3 is CSARVAPDTQYF. The CDR3 nucleotides read TGCAGTGCTAGAGTTGCCCCAGATACGCAGTATTTT.

This clonotype was observed a few times. The chain joins TRBV30 to TRBJ2-7; 7 bases fit TRBD2. Germline V gene sequence: CDR1 GTSNPN, CDR2 SVGIG (reference sequence). V shed 2 bases and J 5 bases; nucleotides not matched to a gene: 6. The CDR3 is 13 residues long. The CDR3 spells CAWSPREYNEQYV. DNA for the CDR3: TGTGCCTGGAGTCCGCGGGAGTACAACGAGCAGTACGTC.

The genes are TRBV30 and TRBJ2-1; TRBD1 might be the D (6 bases). Germline V CDR1 and CDR2: GTSNPN, SVGIG (reference sequence). CDR3 length: 13 amino acids. V lost 2 bases to trimming and J lost 6 bases, with 11 bases between them. The CDR3 bases are TGTGCCTGGAGTCCCCCAGGGGTCAATGAGCAGTTCTTC. Amino acids: CAWSPPGVNEQFF.

This clonotype was found many times. This rearrangement joins TRBV20-1 to TRBJ2-5; D uncertain. From germline, CDR1 is DFQATT and CDR2 SNEGSKA (reference sequence). This CDR3 has 12 amino acids. Trimming cost V 3 bases and J 5 bases, with 10 bases left between them. This chain's CDR3 is CSARGHGETQYF. CDR3 nucleotide sequence: TGCAGTGCTAGGGGCCATGGGGAGACCCAGTACTTC.

This clonotype occurred many times. The J gene is TRBJ2-5, the V gene TRBV12-3 or TRBV12-4, with 9 bases fitting TRBD1. The CDR3 length is 15 residues. The V segment lost 6 bases and the J segment 4 bases; nucleotides outside the gene matches: 9. CDR3 nucleotides: TGTGCCAGCAGAACCGACAGGGGGGCGGGAGAGACCCAGTACTTC. The encoded protein is CASRTDRGAGETQYF.

Here the CDR3 DNA reads TGCGCCAGCCGCGTGAATCAGCCCCAGCATTTT. It translates to CASRVNQPQHF. The V and J genes are TRBV10-1 and TRBJ1-5; D is unclear. CDR3 length equals 11 residues. The germline V gene has CDR1 WNHNN and CDR2 SYGVQD (reference sequence). V was shortened by 8 bases and J by 4 bases, with 6 bases between the two germline ends.

This clonotype was observed many times. The chain is built from TRBV5-6 and TRBJ2-5; possible D gene TRBD1, 7 bases. Germline loops: CDR1 SGHDT, CDR2 YYEEEE. V was pared by 1 base and J by 7 bases, with 38 bases between. The CDR3 extends over 22 amino acids. DNA for the CDR3: TGTGCCAGCAGCTTGTTGCCCGATATAGCGGTGAACAGGAGGGGGCCCCGGAGGACCCAGTACTTC. Translating it yields CASSLLPDIAVNRRGPRRTQYF.

Many counts were recorded for this clonotype. CDR3 sequence (DNA): TGTGCCAGCAGCCGACTAGCGGGAGACAACGAGCAGTACGTC. Protein sequence: CASSRLAGDNEQYV. This chain links TRBV6-1 with TRBJ2-7; 12 bases fit TRBD2. The trim removed 6 bases at V and 5 bases at J, leaving 5 bases unmatched. The CDR3 spans 14 residues. CDR1 is MNHNS, CDR2 SASEGT, per germline.

This clonotype was detected only a few times. The chain uses TRBV20-1 and TRBJ1-1; D remains ambiguous. The CDR3 runs to 15 residues. V shed 0 bases and J shed 0 bases, with 11 bases lying between them. Germline V gene sequence: CDR1 DFQATT, CDR2 SNEGSKA (reference sequence). The CDR3 is CSARDMGGMNTEAFF. The CDR3 nucleotides read TGCAGTGCTAGAGATATGGGTGGGATGAACACTGAAGCTTTCTTT.

This clonotype was found a few times. The CDR3 DNA sequence: TGTGCCAGCAGGGACCGTATTGGGACCTTGCGGGAGACCCAGTACTTC. Its protein is CASRDRIGTLRETQYF. The chain links TRBV5-8 to TRBJ2-5; tentatively, D is TRBD1 or TRBD2 (5 bases each). Per germline, CDR1 SGHTS and CDR2 YDEGEE. The CDR3 spans 16 residues. V was pared by 5 bases and J by 5 bases, with 22 bases between.

In this sample, this clonotype turned up many times. The chain uses TRBV20-1 and TRBJ2-5; the D call may be TRBD1 or TRBD2 (5 bases each). The CDR3 is 12 residues long. V gave up 4 bases and J gave up 5 bases, with 11 bases separating them. In germline, CDR1 is DFQATT, CDR2 SNEGSKA (reference sequence). The CDR3 DNA follows: TGCAGTGCTAACGGGGCAAAGGAGACCCAGTACTTC. Its protein is CSANGAKETQYF.

Ten or more counts support this clonotype. This chain joins TRBV7-3 and TRBJ1-3; the D is unclear. Germline loops: CDR1 SGHTA, CDR2 FQGTGA. There are 17 residues in the CDR3. Trimming took off 2 bases at V and 0 bases at J, with 14 bases between the two ends. DNA for the CDR3: TGTGCCAGCAGCTTATTCGGTCCCCGAACCTCTGGAAACACCATATATTTT. Protein: CASSLFGPRTSGNTIYF.

This clonotype came up many times. This chain connects TRBV29-1 to TRBJ2-7; D is uncertain. Deletions cut 5 bases from V and 0 bases from J, with 11 bases between. The germline gives CDR1 SQVTM, CDR2 ANQGSEA. The CDR3 sequence is 13 residues long. For the CDR3, the DNA is TGCAGCGTTACGACCGGACCCTCCTACGAGCAGTACGTC. It encodes CSVTTGPSYEQYV.

This clonotype was detected ten times or more. The chain uses TRBV6-2 or TRBV6-3 and TRBJ2-3; D gene uncertain. The V gene lost 4 bases and the J gene lost 6 bases, with 14 bases spanning the gap. This CDR3 contains 14 residues. Looked up from germline, CDR1 is MNHEY and CDR2 is SVGEGT. DNA for the CDR3: TGTGCCAGCAGTTTCCTCCTAACAGCCGATACGCAGTATTTT. Residues: CASSFLLTADTQYF.

This clonotype was seen only a few times. This sequence joins TRBV12-3 or TRBV12-4 and TRBJ1-5; tentative D call: TRBD1 (6 bases). This CDR3 contains 16 residues. The V end lost 7 bases, the J end lost 0 bases, and 16 bases lay between the germline ends. CDR3 bases: TGTGCCAGCACCCGAGACAGGATTTATAGCAATCAGCCCCAGCATTTT. Amino acids: CASTRDRIYSNQPQHF.

V usage is TRBV28 and J usage is TRBJ2-7, with D uncertain. Germline CDR1 and CDR2: MDHEN and SYDVKM. This CDR3 spans 15 amino acids. With 1 base removed from V and 3 bases from J, the gap between germline ends came to 13 bases. The CDR3 bases are TGTGCCAGCAGTTTATTGGTACAGAAAAGCTACGAGCAGTACTTC. Translating gives CASSLLVQKSYEQYF.

In its sample, this clonotype was seen a few times. V is TRBV25-1 and J is TRBJ2-3; TRBD1 matches 9 bases. The trim removed 6 bases at V and 3 bases at J, leaving 7 bases unmatched. The CDR3 loop spans 15 amino acids. Germline lookup yields CDR1 MGHDK and CDR2 SYGVNS. CDR3 loop: CASSFDRGLTDTQYF. The CDR3 nucleotides are TGTGCCAGCAGCTTCGACAGGGGGTTGACAGATACGCAGTATTTT.

This clonotype occurred many times. This chain connects TRBV19 to TRBJ1-5; 8 bases align to TRBD1. CDR1 and CDR2 (germline): LNHDA, SQIVND (reference sequence). Trimming removed 3 bases from V and 5 bases from J; junction bases left unmatched: 15. The CDR3 is made up of 18 amino acids. The CDR3 loop reads CASSIIRLTTGDYQPQHF. The CDR3 DNA sequence: TGTGCCAGTAGTATCATCCGGCTAACGACAGGGGACTATCAGCCCCAGCATTTT.